Below, 10 T cell receptor beta chains from the same sample are listed, as sequenced in a study of graft-versus-host responses after intestinal transplantation. Their antigens are not known. TCRdb keeps only in-frame clones here, not all; method: immunoSEQ multiplex PCR. The repertoire holds over 100,000 clones, with about 95% as singletons. Sequencing used unstimulated CD8+ T cells sorted from spleen or lymph node cells, obtained before intestinal transplant. The receptors were sampled from a human donor who received an intestinal transplant.

This chain links TRBV7-9 with TRBJ2-1; TRBD2 aligns across 10 bases. This CDR3 is built from 17 residues. The V gene's germline CDR1 is SEHNR and CDR2 FQNEAQ (reference sequence). The junction had 10 bases not matched to a gene; V was cut back by 4 bases and J by 4 bases. In nucleotides, the CDR3 is TGTGCCAGCAGCTCGGTGCCTTCTAGCGGGAGATACAATGAGCAGTTCTTC. Its protein product is CASSSVPSSGRYNEQFF.

This rearrangement joins TRBV28 to TRBJ2-1, with TRBD2 matching over 10 bases. The length of the CDR3 is 15 residues. V lost 5 bases to trimming and J lost 7 bases; unmatched junction nucleotides: 8. Germline CDR1 is MDHEN and CDR2 is SYDVKM. The CDR3 DNA follows: TGTGCCAGCAGTCTGCTAGCGGGAGTCGGGAATGAGCAGTTCTTC. Translation: CASSLLAGVGNEQFF.

Only one count was recorded for this clone. This CDR3 is CASSSTVAKEQFF. The CDR3 nucleotides read TGTGCCAGCAGCTCCACAGTGGCTAAGGAGCAGTTCTTC. V usage is TRBV13 and J usage is TRBJ2-1, with D hard to call. Germline V lookup: CDR1 PRHDT, CDR2 FYEKMQ (reference sequence). The CDR3 runs to 13 residues. V was trimmed by 4 bases and J by 10 bases, leaving 14 bases between them.

The genes are TRBV27 and TRBJ1-1; unclear D gene. The germline V gene encodes CDR1 MNHEY and CDR2 SMNVEV (reference sequence). Trimming took off 8 bases at V and 0 bases at J, with 10 bases between the two ends. The CDR3 has 13 amino acids. The CDR3 here is CASSTTLNTEAFF. The CDR3 nucleotides read TGTGCCAGCTCGACAACCCTGAACACTGAAGCTTTCTTT.

The V and J genes are TRBV7-8 and TRBJ2-7, with unresolved D. This CDR3 has 13 amino acids. Germline values: CDR1 SGHVS, CDR2 FQNEAQ. V lost 5 bases to trimming and J lost 3 bases, with 11 bases between them. The CDR3 nucleotides read TGTGCCAGCAGCCCTACAGAGTACTACGAGCAGTACTTC. Its translation is CASSPTEYYEQYF.

The rearrangement uses TRBV28 and TRBJ2-1; TRBD1 matches at 7 bases. Germline CDR1 and CDR2: MDHEN and SYDVKM. The CDR3 length is 14 residues. The trim removed 5 bases at V and 7 bases at J, leaving 8 bases unmatched. The CDR3 is CASSITGAQNEQFF. The CDR3 DNA is TGTGCCAGCAGTATAACAGGGGCTCAGAATGAGCAGTTCTTC.

The CDR3 protein is CASIWGVISYTF. The CDR3 bases are TGTGCCAGCATATGGGGCGTAATTAGCTACACCTTC. The J gene is TRBJ1-2, the V gene TRBV2; TRBD1 might be the D (5 bases). The CDR3 consists of 12 residues. Per germline, CDR1 SNHLY and CDR2 FYNNEI. The V end was cut by 7 bases, the J end by 9 bases, with 15 bases between.

The chain carries TRBV9 and TRBJ2-1, with a weak D call TRBD1 (7 bases). Trimming stripped 0 bases from V and 10 bases from J, with 23 bases between. CDR1 and CDR2 from the germline V gene are SGDLS and YYNGEE. This CDR3 comprises 17 residues. Here the CDR3 DNA reads TGTGCCAGCAGCGTAGCTACTGGAGGGGGCAAGCGTTGGGAGCAGTTCTTC. It translates to CASSVATGGGKRWEQFF.

This chain joins TRBV19 and TRBJ2-7, with D unresolved. This CDR3 has 13 amino acids. Germline CDR1 and CDR2: LNHDA and SQIVND (reference sequence). V dropped 3 bases and J dropped 4 bases, with 10 bases sitting between them. The CDR3 DNA is TGTGCCAGTAGTATTTCTTGGGGATACGAGCAGTACTTC. Its translation is CASSISWGYEQYF.

This clone occurred once. The junction does not match germline at one end; this may be a read error. V usage is TRBV7-7 and J usage is TRBJ2-2; D is uncertain. The CDR3 extends over 14 amino acids. Germline CDR1 reads SSHAT; CDR2 reads FNYEAQ (reference sequence). The chain's CDR3 is CASSPPGNTGELFF. DNA of the CDR3: TGTGCTAGCAGCCCTCCAGGGAACACCGGGGAGCTGTTTTTT.